The 9 T cell receptor beta chains given below trace back to one sample, sequenced in a study of T cell repertoires in cytomegalovirus infection (dated by TCRdb to about 2019). Sequenced on an Illumina HiSeq 1500. The public reads were reanalyzed by TCRdb: fastp trimming at Q25, MiXCR alignment, in-frame beta chains only. A single entry per CDR3 protein holds the most common genes and DNA from its merged rows. This sample comprises fewer than 300,000 distinct CDR3 sequences, about 23% of them detected only once. The ten largest clones take up approximately 15% of the sample. The material sequenced was PBMCs. Source of these receptors: a human donor in good health (CMV status not recorded). Some clones in this sample may be carry-over from other donors' samples.

This clonotype appeared many times. The chain uses TRBV7-2 and TRBJ1-5; 11 positions match TRBD1. The germline V gene encodes CDR1 SGHTA and CDR2 FQGNSA. This CDR3 region has 15 residues. Germline trimming cut 3 bases from V and 6 bases from J; bases unmatched to any gene: 4. The CDR3 loop reads CASSFWDRGIQPQHF. DNA of the CDR3: TGTGCCAGCAGCTTTTGGGACAGGGGGATTCAGCCCCAGCATTTT.

This clonotype was detected ten times or more. V is TRBV14 and J is TRBJ2-3; TRBD2 matches at 7 bases. J gave up 5 bases and V 5 bases, and 10 bases lay outside the gene matches. Germline V gives CDR1 SGHDN, CDR2 FVKESK. CDR3 length: 15 amino acids. For the CDR3, the DNA is TGTGCCAGCAGCAAGGGAGGGGCCCGTGGAGATACGCAGTATTTT. This gives the protein CASSKGGARGDTQYF.

This clonotype was detected many times. The chain is built from TRBV6-2 or TRBV6-3 and TRBJ1-1, with D hard to call. The length of the CDR3 is 14 residues. Germline CDR1 and CDR2: MNHEY and SVGEGT. Trimming took off 6 bases at V and 2 bases at J, with 13 bases between the two ends. The CDR3 sequence is CASSLTDLNTEAFF. The CDR3 DNA follows: TGTGCCAGCAGCCTAACGGACCTAAACACTGAAGCTTTCTTT.

The chain carries TRBV11-2 and TRBJ1-1; 11 bases map to TRBD1. CDR3 length equals 17 residues. Germline values: CDR1 SGHAT, CDR2 FQNNGV. V gave up 5 bases and J gave up 3 bases; unmatched junction bases: 11. As DNA, the CDR3 is TGTGCCAGCAGCCTCCAGATTGGGACAGGGGGACACACTGAAGCTTTCTTT. Encoded protein: CASSLQIGTGGHTEAFF.

This clonotype occurred a few times. V usage is TRBV7-2 and J usage is TRBJ2-4, with unresolved D. The V gene lost 5 bases and the J gene lost 4 bases, with 9 bases spanning the gap. Germline lookup yields CDR1 SGHTA and CDR2 FQGNSA. This CDR3 is built from 13 residues. CDR3 coding DNA: TGTGCCAGCAGCCTCCCTGAGAAAAACATTCAGTACTTC. This encodes CASSLPEKNIQYF. Drawing the rest from reference TRBV7-2 and TRBJ2-4, the complete variable domain is GAGVSQSPSNKVTEKGKDVELRCDPISGHTALYWYRQSLGQGLEFLIYFQGNSAPDKSGLPSDRFSAERTGGSVSTLTIQRTQQEDSAVYLCASSLPEKNIQYFGAGTRLSVL.

In this sample, this clonotype turned up a few times. The chain employs TRBV11-2 and TRBJ2-7; D remains unclear. Per the germline V gene, CDR1 is SGHAT and CDR2 is FQNNGV. The length of the CDR3 is 13 residues. The V end lost 4 bases, the J end lost 5 bases, and 12 bases lay between the germline ends. CDR3 sequence: CASSYRAADEQYF. The CDR3 region has the DNA TGTGCCAGCAGCTACCGAGCTGCCGACGAGCAGTACTTC.

This clonotype was observed once. The CDR3 protein is CASSLVQATNTEAFF. The CDR3 DNA is TGCGCCAGCAGCTTGGTCCAGGCGACGAACACTGAAGCTTTCTTT. The V and J genes are TRBV5-1 and TRBJ1-1; D is unclear. The germline V and J ends were trimmed by 0 bases and 1 base, with 10 bases remaining between them. The CDR3 loop spans 15 amino acids. The germline CDR1 and CDR2 sequences are SGHRS and YFSETQ.

This clonotype was detected only a few times. The J gene is TRBJ1-6, the V gene TRBV30, with no clear D. CDR3 length: 14 amino acids. The V end lost 1 base, the J end lost 4 bases, and 8 bases lay between the germline ends. Germline assignment: CDR1 GTSNPN and CDR2 SVGIG (reference sequence). Here the CDR3 reads CAWSGADYNSPLHF. Written as DNA, the CDR3 is TGTGCCTGGAGTGGGGCAGATTATAATTCACCCCTCCACTTT.

This chain uses TRBV7-3 with TRBJ2-7; 9 bases agree with TRBD1. The trim removed 1 base at V and 4 bases at J, leaving 8 bases unmatched. From germline, CDR1 is SGHTA and CDR2 FQGTGA. The CDR3 runs to 16 residues. The CDR3 spells CASSLIWGQGGYEQYF. The CDR3 DNA is TGTGCCAGCAGCTTAATATGGGGACAGGGAGGGTACGAGCAGTACTTC. Full variable domain (rest looked up from reference TRBV7-3 and TRBJ2-7): GAGVSQTPSNKVTEKGKYVELRCDPISGHTALYWYRQSLGQGPEFLIYFQGTGAADDSGLPNDRFFAVRPEGSVSTLKIQRTERGDSAVYLCASSLIWGQGGYEQYFGPGTRLTVT.